These T cell receptor beta chains were read from a single sample in a study of PD-1 blockade in classical Hodgkin lymphoma. The assay was immunoSEQ multiplex PCR, and TCRdb's table has in-frame clones only and misses some. Counted here are about 46,000 clones, roughly 80% occurring once; the ten biggest clones make up 9.5% to 15%. Sequenced here: peripheral blood mononuclear cells (PBMCs), sampled before the fourth cycle of nivolumab. The source of these receptors is a human donor with classical Hodgkin lymphoma. Both conserved end residues are part of each CDR3. The D gene is left open where the match is weak. Only part of the rows carry a size: once, few, many, or a class if the clone is expanded.

D: NA; J: TRBJ2-7; size: NA; V: TRBV6-1; length: 13; DNA: NA; CDR3: CASILGRDYEQYF
D: NA; J: TRBJ1-4; size: NA; V: TRBV27; length: 14; DNA: TGTGCCAGCAGTTTAGCAGCAACTAATGAAAAACTGTTTTTT; CDR3: CASSLAATNEKLFF
D: NA; J: TRBJ1-2; size: NA; V: TRBV15; length: 16; DNA: TGTGCCACCAGCAGAGATAGCGGTACACCGAGTCATGGCTACACCTTC; CDR3: CATSRDSGTPSHGYTF
D: TRBD2; J: TRBJ2-1; size: NA; V: TRBV11-3; length: 15; DNA: TGTGCCAGCAGCTTAGTTAGCGGGTCGCCCAATGAGCAGTTCTTC; CDR3: CASSLVSGSPNEQFF
D: NA; J: TRBJ2-3; size: NA; V: TRBV27; length: 16; DNA: TGTGCCAGCAGTAACCTTTTAAGGGAGAGTACAGATACGCAGTATTTT; CDR3: CASSNLLRESTDTQYF
D: NA; J: TRBJ1-3; size: NA; V: TRBV7-9; length: 15; DNA: TGTGCCAGCAGCTTCACTAGCGCGGGAGGAAACACCATATATTTT; CDR3: CASSFTSAGGNTIYF
D: TRBD2; J: TRBJ2-1; size: NA; V: TRBV9; length: 15; DNA: TGTGCCAGCAGCGCAGGACTAGCGGGAGTGGCTGAGCAGTTCTTC; CDR3: CASSAGLAGVAEQFF
D: TRBD2; J: TRBJ2-7; size: once; V: TRBV28; length: 18; DNA: TGTGCCAGCAGCCCCGGACTAGCGGGAGAGCTGAGGTCCTACGAGCAGTACTTC; CDR3: CASSPGLAGELRSYEQYF
D: TRBD2; J: TRBJ2-3; size: NA; V: TRBV18; length: 15; DNA: TGTGCCAGCTCACCAGAACGGGGGGTTCGAGATACGCAGTATTTT; CDR3: CASSPERGVRDTQYF
D: TRBD1; J: TRBJ2-3; size: NA; V: TRBV9; length: 15; DNA: TGTGCCAGCAGCCCCACAGGGGGTGGTTTAGATACGCAGTATTTT; CDR3: CASSPTGGGLDTQYF
D: NA; J: TRBJ1-2; size: few; V: TRBV9; length: 14; DNA: TGTGCCAGCAGCCCCCGGGAGGAGTCGAGAGGCTACACCTTC; CDR3: CASSPREESRGYTF
D: NA; J: TRBJ1-1; size: NA; V: TRBV12-5; length: 13; DNA: TGTGCTAGTGCCCAGGGGACGGGCACTGAAGCTTTCTTT; CDR3: CASAQGTGTEAFF
D: NA; J: TRBJ1-3; size: NA; V: TRBV28; length: 13; DNA: TGTGCCAGCAGCACGAACTCTGGAAACACCATATATTTT; CDR3: CASSTNSGNTIYF
D: TRBD1; J: TRBJ2-5; size: NA; V: TRBV18; length: 18; DNA: TGTGCCAGCTCACCACAAACCGGAGCCTGGACAGGTAAAGAGACCCAGTACTTC; CDR3: CASSPQTGAWTGKETQYF
D: TRBD2; J: TRBJ2-5; size: NA; V: TRBV10-3; length: 16; DNA: TGTGCCATCAGTGAGGGACTAGCGGGTCGGCAAGAGACCCAGTACTTC; CDR3: CAISEGLAGRQETQYF
D: TRBD2; J: TRBJ2-3; size: few; V: TRBV7-9; length: 15; DNA: TGTGCCAGCAGCTTGCCCGGGGGGGCCGCAGATACGCAGTATTTT; CDR3: CASSLPGGAADTQYF
D: NA; J: TRBJ2-2; size: NA; V: TRBV5-1; length: 18; DNA: TGCGCCAGCAGCTTGGGTCGGGTTTTCTTTAGGAACACCGGGGAGCTGTTTTTT; CDR3: CASSLGRVFFRNTGELFF
D: NA; J: TRBJ2-3; size: NA; V: TRBV28; length: 15; DNA: TGTGCCAGCAGTCCAGGGGCGGGGGAGGCAGATACGCAGTATTTT; CDR3: CASSPGAGEADTQYF
D: TRBD2; J: TRBJ2-3; size: NA; V: TRBV5-1; length: 16; DNA: TGCGCCAGCAGCGCCGAACTAGCGGGAGGCACAGATACGCAGTATTTT; CDR3: CASSAELAGGTDTQYF
D: TRBD1; J: TRBJ2-2; size: few; V: TRBV19; length: 14; DNA: TGTGCCAGAAATAAGACAGGGCGGACCGGGGAGCTGTTTTTT; CDR3: CARNKTGRTGELFF
D: NA; J: TRBJ1-4; size: once; V: TRBV6-1; length: 13; DNA: TGTGCCAGCAGTGAACGAGCTAATGAAAAACTGTTTTTT; CDR3: CASSERANEKLFF
D: NA; J: TRBJ2-1; size: NA; V: TRBV28; length: 13; DNA: TGTGCCAGCAGGCGACAAGGACGCAATGAGCAGTTCTTC; CDR3: CASRRQGRNEQFF
D: NA; J: TRBJ2-6; size: NA; V: TRBV15; length: 17; DNA: TGTGCCACCTTGGACGGGAATACCCTAGGTGGGGCCAACGTCCTGACTTTC; CDR3: CATLDGNTLGGANVLTF
D: NA; J: TRBJ1-2; size: once; V: TRBV5-4; length: 11; DNA: TGTGCCAGCAGCGAAACAGAAGGCTACACCTTC; CDR3: CASSETEGYTF
D: NA; J: TRBJ2-1; size: few; V: TRBV28; length: 11; DNA: TGTGCCAGCAGTTTTCGGACAGAGCAGTTCTTC; CDR3: CASSFRTEQFF
D: TRBD2; J: TRBJ2-7; size: once; V: TRBV28; length: 14; DNA: TGTGCCAGCAGTTTGGGCGAGCGGGAGAACGAGCAGTACTTC; CDR3: CASSLGERENEQYF
D: TRBD1; J: TRBJ2-7; size: NA; V: TRBV28; length: 13; DNA: TGTGCCAGCGCACAGGGGCGAGGCCACGAGCAGTACTTC; CDR3: CASAQGRGHEQYF
D: TRBD2; J: TRBJ2-7; size: NA; V: TRBV7-9; length: 14; DNA: TGTGCCAGCATGTTGGGCGGGAGCCCCTACGAGCAGTACTTC; CDR3: CASMLGGSPYEQYF
D: NA; J: TRBJ1-4; size: NA; V: TRBV28; length: 16; DNA: TGTGCCAGCAGCGGGGGATTGACAGTCCAGAATGAAAAACTGTTTTTT; CDR3: CASSGGLTVQNEKLFF
D: TRBD1; J: TRBJ1-2; size: NA; V: TRBV5-1; length: 13; DNA: TGCGCCAGCAGCAGCCAGGGGGTTCATGGCTACACCTTC; CDR3: CASSSQGVHGYTF
D: TRBD1; J: TRBJ1-5; size: NA; V: TRBV7-8; length: 16; DNA: TGTGCCAGCAGCCGGGACAGGGGAAGAAGCAATCAGCCCCAGCATTTT; CDR3: CASSRDRGRSNQPQHF
D: TRBD1; J: TRBJ2-4; size: NA; V: TRBV27; length: 19; DNA: TGTGCCAGCGCAAAATCCGGGACAGGGGGCGCGAAGGCCAAAAACATTCAGTACTTC; CDR3: CASAKSGTGGAKAKNIQYF
D: TRBD2; J: TRBJ2-7; size: NA; V: TRBV28; length: 11; DNA: TGTGCCAGCAGTTGGGGACTAGAGCAGTACTTC; CDR3: CASSWGLEQYF
D: TRBD1; J: TRBJ1-5; size: NA; V: TRBV19; length: 14; DNA: TGTGCCAGTAGTAGACAGGGGAGCAATCAGCCCCAGCATTTT; CDR3: CASSRQGSNQPQHF
D: NA; J: TRBJ1-1; size: few; V: TRBV2; length: 12; DNA: TGTGCCAGCAGTGACAGGGGAGTCTCGGCTTTCTTT; CDR3: CASSDRGVSAFF
D: TRBD2; J: TRBJ2-1; size: NA; V: TRBV2; length: 15; DNA: TGTGCCAGCAGACAGGGACTAGCGGCTGACAATGAGCAGTTCTTC; CDR3: CASRQGLAADNEQFF
D: NA; J: TRBJ2-4; size: NA; V: TRBV19; length: 16; DNA: TGTGCCAGTAGTATAGCCCCCCAGGCGGGGGCGAACATTCAGTACTTC; CDR3: CASSIAPQAGANIQYF
D: NA; J: TRBJ2-1; size: medium-sized; V: TRBV5-1; length: 14; DNA: TGCGCCAGCAGCTTGCAGAGCTCCTACAATGAGCAGTTCTTC; CDR3: CASSLQSSYNEQFF
D: NA; J: TRBJ1-5; size: NA; V: TRBV18; length: 14; DNA: TGTGCCAGCTCACCAGGGTCGACAGATCAGCCCCAGCATTTT; CDR3: CASSPGSTDQPQHF
D: NA; J: TRBJ1-1; size: NA; V: TRBV7-8; length: 14; DNA: TGTGCCAGCAGCTTAGAAACAGGGTCGGTTGAAGCTTTCTTT; CDR3: CASSLETGSVEAFF
D: TRBD1; J: TRBJ2-5; size: NA; V: TRBV28; length: 17; DNA: TGTGCCAGCAGTTTGCTGTCCCGGGACAGGGGCCAAGAGACCCAGTACTTC; CDR3: CASSLLSRDRGQETQYF
D: NA; J: TRBJ1-1; size: NA; V: TRBV28; length: 15; DNA: TGTGCCAGCAGTTTACAGCGGGGGTTCGGTTCTGAAGCTTTCTTT; CDR3: CASSLQRGFGSEAFF
D: NA; J: TRBJ2-7; size: once; V: TRBV5-6; length: 12; DNA: TGTGCCAGCAGCTGGGGGACGCGGGAGCAGTACTTC; CDR3: CASSWGTREQYF
D: NA; J: TRBJ1-3; size: once; V: TRBV28; length: 13; DNA: TGTGCCAGCAGTTTAGGGGTCGGGAACACCATATATTTT; CDR3: CASSLGVGNTIYF
D: NA; J: TRBJ1-4; size: NA; V: TRBV28; length: 13; DNA: TGTGCCAGCAGGGGCAGGGAGAATGAAAAACTGTTTTTT; CDR3: CASRGRENEKLFF
D: TRBD2; J: TRBJ2-2; size: NA; V: TRBV28; length: 15; DNA: TGTGCCAGCCGGGGGCTTAGCGGGGGCACCGGGGAGCTGTTTTTT; CDR3: CASRGLSGGTGELFF
D: NA; J: TRBJ1-5; size: NA; V: TRBV28; length: 15; DNA: TGTGCCAGCAGTTTGTACGGGAATAGCAATCAGCCCCAGCATTTT; CDR3: CASSLYGNSNQPQHF
D: NA; J: TRBJ2-3; size: NA; V: TRBV7-9; length: 14; DNA: TGTGCCAGCAGCTTCGGGGCCAGCACAGATACGCAGTATTTT; CDR3: CASSFGASTDTQYF
D: NA; J: TRBJ2-3; size: NA; V: TRBV6-1; length: 16; DNA: TGTGCCAGCAGTGTCGCGGACGGGACCCGATCGGATACGCAGTATTTT; CDR3: CASSVADGTRSDTQYF
D: TRBD1; J: TRBJ2-3; size: NA; V: TRBV19; length: 14; DNA: TGTGCCAGCCGGGACAGGGGGCGAGCAGATACGCAGTATTTT; CDR3: CASRDRGRADTQYF
D: NA; J: TRBJ1-5; size: NA; V: TRBV7-2; length: 14; DNA: TGTGCCAGCAGCTTAGCTACAGGGAATCAGCCCCAGCATTTT; CDR3: CASSLATGNQPQHF